This T cell receptor beta chain was profiled in a study of cytomegalovirus exposure and HLA in healthy donors. Study results and caveats: Some TCR beta chains (about 180 of them) were listed as cytomegalovirus-associated. In a later analysis, the majority of CMV-associated beta chains seemingly showed HLA restriction. A later analysis linked a missense DCLRE1C variant to TCR beta V- and J-gene trimming.

Comments on this clone: What it binds is not known.

The study ran its PCR with 60 Vbeta and 13 Jbeta primers. The assay was immunoSEQ multiplex PCR, and TCRdb's table has in-frame clones only and misses some. The repertoire has about 38,000 clones, more than 80% of them found once; the top ten carry roughly 10%. The clonotype was recovered from a middle-aged woman in good health and CMV-seropositive. The sample consisted of PBMCs.

CDR3 sequence (DNA): TGCGCCAGCAGTGTGGGGGGTTTTGGGAGGAGGAATCAGCCCCAGCATTTT. It encodes CASSVGGFGRRNQPQHF. The gene calls are TRBV10-1 and TRBJ1-5; D possibly corresponds to TRBD1 (5 bases). The CDR3 contains 17 residues. Germline assignment: CDR1 WNHNN and CDR2 SYGVQD (reference sequence). The V gene lost 4 bases and the J gene lost 4 bases, with 20 bases spanning the gap.